These 25 T cell receptor beta chains were sequenced from one sample in a study of Graves' ophthalmopathy and Graves' hyperthyroidism. Transcripts of RNA were the source for amplifying TCR beta CDR3 regions. RT-PCR in the first round used HTBI primers; a second-round multiplex PCR followed. TCRdb redid the calling of the multiplex PCR reads with MiXCR, one entry per CDR3 protein. This table has hundreds of thousands of distinct CDR3 sequences, 22% appearing once. The sequenced sample was peripheral blood. The origin of the receptors is a woman aged 18 to 35 with stable Graves' hyperthyroidism. Some clones in this sample may be carry-over from other donors' samples.

This clonotype appeared a few times. V is TRBV4-1 and J is TRBJ1-4; TRBD1 is a possible D gene (5 bases). This CDR3 spans 14 amino acids. Per the germline V gene, CDR1 is MGHRA and CDR2 is YSYEKL. V lost 1 base to trimming and J lost 5 bases, with 8 bases between them. The CDR3, as DNA: TGCGCCAGCAGCCAAGTGCAGGGAAATGAAAAACTGTTTTTT. Its protein product is CASSQVQGNEKLFF.

This clonotype was counted ten times or more. The DNA for the CDR3 is TGTGCCAGCAGACCCGGACAGTCCGGTCCGCAGTACTTC. Protein sequence: CASRPGQSGPQYF. The chain links TRBV5-4 to TRBJ2-7, with D perhaps matching TRBD1 (6 bases). Trimming took 5 bases from V and 9 from J, leaving 18 bases between them. Germline values: CDR1 SGHNT, CDR2 YYREEE (reference sequence). This CDR3 has 13 residues. The variable domain in full, with the rest retrieved from reference TRBV5-4 and TRBJ2-7, is ETGVTQSPTHLIKTRGQQVTLRCSSQSGHNTVSWYQQALGQGPQFIFQYYREEENGRGNFPPRFSGLQFPNYSSELNVNALELDDSALYLCASRPGQSGPQYFGPGTRLTVT.

This clonotype was picked up many times. Compared with germline, one end of the junction differs, possibly owing to a read error. This rearrangement joins TRBV5-1 to TRBJ1-5; D remains ambiguous. The germline V gene encodes CDR1 SGHRS and CDR2 YFSETQ. The CDR3 consists of 13 residues. The CDR3 here is CASSLAVNQPQHF. The CDR3, as DNA: TGTGCCAGCAGTTTAGCAGTTAATCAGCCCCAGCATTTT.

Many counts were recorded for this clonotype. This rearrangement joins TRBV6-5 to TRBJ2-5; possibly TRBD2 for D (6 bases). The V gene lost 8 bases and the J gene lost 2 bases, with 15 bases spanning the gap. CDR1 is MNHEY and CDR2 is SVGAGI in the germline V gene. This CDR3 spans 14 amino acids. CDR3 amino acids: CASWGSSAQETQYF. The CDR3 coding sequence is TGTGCCAGCTGGGGGTCTAGCGCACAAGAGACCCAGTACTTC.

The J gene is TRBJ2-7, the V gene TRBV19; 8 positions agree with TRBD2. V was pared by 3 bases and J by 1 base, with 5 bases of the junction left unmatched. CDR1 and CDR2 (germline): LNHDA, SQIVND (reference sequence). There are 15 residues in the CDR3. As DNA, the CDR3 is TGTGCCAGTAGTATTTCAGCGGGAGAGTCCTACGAGCAGTACTTC. As protein: CASSISAGESYEQYF.

The CDR3 is CASSYSRVGDTEAFF. The DNA of the CDR3 is TGTGCCAGCAGTTACTCGAGGGTAGGAGACACTGAAGCTTTCTTT. The chain uses TRBV6-5 and TRBJ1-1; D ambiguous. V was shortened by 0 bases and J by 3 bases, with 11 bases between the two germline ends. Germline V gene sequence: CDR1 MNHEY, CDR2 SVGAGI. The CDR3 spans 15 residues.

In its sample, this clonotype was seen many times. The V and J genes are TRBV13 and TRBJ1-2; D gene unclear. The CDR3 sequence is 12 residues long. The V gene lost 2 bases and the J gene lost 3 bases, with 4 bases spanning the gap. From germline, CDR1 is PRHDT and CDR2 FYEKMQ (reference sequence). The CDR3 loop reads CASSLSYYGYTF. CDR3 nucleotides: TGTGCCAGCAGCTTAAGCTACTATGGCTACACCTTC.

The chain's CDR3 is CASSPLLTGEQYF. Written as DNA, the CDR3 is TGTGCCAGCAGTCCCTTGCTAACGGGCGAGCAGTACTTC. The chain links TRBV28 to TRBJ2-7; D is unclear. The CDR3 extends over 13 amino acids. Trimming stripped 5 bases from V and 6 bases from J, with 14 bases between. CDR1 is MDHEN and CDR2 is SYDVKM in the germline V gene.

This clonotype was picked up a small number of times. The chain joins TRBV12-3 or TRBV12-4 to TRBJ2-7, with 7 bases identical to TRBD1. The trim removed 6 bases at V and 5 bases at J, leaving 7 bases unmatched. This CDR3 has 13 residues. CDR3 in amino acids: CASRLTGYDEQYF. The CDR3 DNA sequence: TGTGCCAGCAGACTGACAGGGTATGACGAGCAGTACTTC.

This clonotype was seen ten or more times. The chain employs TRBV19 and TRBJ1-1; the D is unclear. Per germline, CDR1 LNHDA and CDR2 SQIVND (reference sequence). V was pared by 5 bases and J by 6 bases, with 13 bases between. This CDR3 is 13 amino acids long. The CDR3 nucleotides read TGTGCCAGTAGTCCGTCGCGCGGATCTGAAGCTTTCTTT. Its translation is CASSPSRGSEAFF.

This chain links TRBV4-1 with TRBJ1-3, with D tentatively TRBD1 (5 bases). CDR3 size: 16 residues. Germline CDR1 is MGHRA and CDR2 is YSYEKL. V gave up 3 bases and J gave up 0 bases, with 12 bases separating them. CDR3 amino acids: CASSQVDSGSGNTIYF. The CDR3 coding sequence is TGCGCCAGCAGCCAGGTAGACAGCGGCTCTGGAAACACCATATATTTT.

V usage is TRBV12-3 or TRBV12-4 and J usage is TRBJ2-7; 8 bases match TRBD2. Trimming cost V 4 bases and J 3 bases; bases outside gene matches: 8. The CDR3 has 15 amino acids. CDR3 nucleotides: TGTGCCAGCAGTTCTGGACTAGCAAATCACTACGAGCAGTACTTC. Amino acids: CASSSGLANHYEQYF.

CDR3: CASSFGSVGWRAFF. In nucleotides, the CDR3 is TGTGCCAGCAGTTTTGGTTCGGTGGGGTGGCGCGCTTTCTTT. The rearrangement joins TRBV12-3 or TRBV12-4 to TRBJ1-1, with unresolved D. The CDR3 runs 14 residues. Trimming removed 3 bases from V and 11 bases from J, with 19 bases in between.

This clonotype was seen many times. This chain joins TRBV2 and TRBJ1-6, with D unresolved. The CDR3 has 14 residues. The V gene lost 8 bases and the J gene lost 0 bases, with 8 bases spanning the gap. Germline loops: CDR1 SNHLY, CDR2 FYNNEI. The CDR3 reads CASQDLSYNSPLHF. CDR3 sequence (DNA): TGTGCCAGCCAGGACCTCTCCTATAATTCACCCCTCCACTTT.

The chain employs TRBV12-3 or TRBV12-4 and TRBJ2-7; TRBD2 matches at 11 bases. The CDR3 is 15 residues long. V dropped 5 bases and J dropped 3; count of bases not matched to a gene: 6. The CDR3 bases are TGTGCCAGCAGTCACCCTAGCGGGGGGTTCTACGAGCAGTACTTC. Translating gives CASSHPSGGFYEQYF.

Worth noting for this clonotype: Because the CDR3's place on the DNA is in doubt, the DNA is left out and the CDR3 is given as listed by TCRdb. V gene TRBV9 combines with J gene TRBJ1-2. The germline CDR1 and CDR2 sequences are SGDLS and YYNGEE. From its first to its last residue, the CDR3 has 12 amino acids. The CDR3 sequence: CASSVAGGAPYF.

This sequence joins TRBV12-3 or TRBV12-4 and TRBJ1-5, with D tentatively TRBD1 (6 bases). The CDR3 is made up of 18 amino acids. V lost 2 bases to trimming and J lost 0 bases, with 17 bases between them. In DNA form, the CDR3 reads TGTGCCAGCAGTTTAAGAGTCCAACAGGGTTATAGCAATCAGCCCCAGCATTTT. Translating it yields CASSLRVQQGYSNQPQHF.

Many counts were recorded for this clonotype. The chain links TRBV13 to TRBJ2-7; 8 bases map to TRBD2. V lost 4 bases to trimming and J lost 2 bases; unmatched junction nucleotides: 1. The germline V gene has CDR1 PRHDT and CDR2 FYEKMQ (reference sequence). This CDR3 is built from 13 residues. The CDR3 loop reads CASSSTSAYEQYF. CDR3 nucleotide sequence: TGTGCCAGCAGCTCGACTAGCGCCTACGAGCAGTACTTC.

This clonotype was detected ten times or more. The chain links TRBV9 to TRBJ2-5, with D perhaps TRBD2 (6 bases). Germline V CDR1 and CDR2: SGDLS, YYNGEE. V dropped 5 bases and J dropped 1 base, with 12 bases sitting between them. There are 14 residues in the CDR3. This CDR3 is CASSFSTSQETQYF. CDR3 DNA: TGTGCCAGCAGTTTTTCGACTAGCCAAGAGACCCAGTACTTC.

This clonotype was picked up many times. The chain joins TRBV6-1 to TRBJ1-6; a possible D gene is TRBD1 (6 bases). Trimming stripped 5 bases from V and 16 bases from J, with 9 bases between. CDR1 and CDR2 from the germline V gene are MNHNS and SASEGT. CDR3 length: 10 residues. Here the CDR3 DNA reads TGTGCCAGCAGTCAGACAGGTCTCCACTTT. Residues: CASSQTGLHF.

The V call is TRBV27, the J call TRBJ2-7; perhaps TRBD2 as D (6 bases). Germline V gene lookup returns CDR1 MNHEY and CDR2 SMNVEV (reference sequence). The CDR3 has 15 residues. With 6 bases removed from V and 0 bases from J, the gap between germline ends came to 15 bases. The CDR3 bases are TGTGCCAGCAGACGCACTAGAGCGGGCTCCTACGAGCAGTACTTC. Protein product: CASRRTRAGSYEQYF.

The chain couples TRBV7-2 to TRBJ2-5; D gene ambiguous. Germline loops: CDR1 SGHTA, CDR2 FQGNSA. CDR3 length equals 14 residues. V shed 6 bases and J shed 2 bases, with 13 bases lying between them. For the CDR3, the DNA is TGTGCCAGCAGTTTCCAGCCGTGGCAAGAGACCCAGTACTTC. Its protein product is CASSFQPWQETQYF.

The V call is TRBV11-2, the J call TRBJ2-4; no reliable D call. Germline-derived CDR1 and CDR2 are SGHAT and FQNNGV. V was trimmed by 6 bases and J by 0 bases, leaving 12 bases between them. The CDR3 consists of 15 residues. The CDR3 coding sequence is TGTGCCAGCAGACCGATCCCTCTAGCCAAAAACATTCAGTACTTC. This encodes CASRPIPLAKNIQYF.

The rearrangement uses TRBV30 and TRBJ1-2, with D perhaps TRBD1 (6 bases). V was shortened by 0 bases and J by 5 bases, with 13 bases between the two germline ends. The germline V gene encodes CDR1 GTSNPN and CDR2 SVGIG (reference sequence). The CDR3 loop spans 14 amino acids. The CDR3 spells CAWSVYRAGYGYTF. The CDR3 bases are TGTGCCTGGAGTGTTTACAGGGCGGGATATGGCTACACCTTC.

This rearrangement joins TRBV11-2 to TRBJ2-7, with TRBD2 matching over 7 bases. J gave up 6 bases and V 0 bases, and 14 bases lay outside the gene matches. The CDR3 is 17 residues long. The germline V gene encodes CDR1 SGHAT and CDR2 FQNNGV. DNA of the CDR3: TGTGCCAGCAGCTTAGAATTAGGACTAGGTTCTGAGGGCGAGCAGTACTTC. Its translation: CASSLELGLGSEGEQYF.